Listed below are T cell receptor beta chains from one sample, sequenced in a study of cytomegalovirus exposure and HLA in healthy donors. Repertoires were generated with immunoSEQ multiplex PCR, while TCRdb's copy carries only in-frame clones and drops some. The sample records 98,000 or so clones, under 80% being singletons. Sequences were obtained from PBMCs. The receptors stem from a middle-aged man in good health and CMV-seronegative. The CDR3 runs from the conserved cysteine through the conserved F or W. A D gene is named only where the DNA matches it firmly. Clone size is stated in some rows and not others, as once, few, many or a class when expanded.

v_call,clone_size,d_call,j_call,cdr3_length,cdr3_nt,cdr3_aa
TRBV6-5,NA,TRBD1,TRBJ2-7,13,TGTGCCATCAGGGGACAGGGGAACTACGAGCAGTACTTC,CAIRGQGNYEQYF
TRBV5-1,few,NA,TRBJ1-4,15,TGCGCCAGCAGCTTGTCACCGGAGGGGCTAGAAAAACTGTTTTTT,CASSLSPEGLEKLFF
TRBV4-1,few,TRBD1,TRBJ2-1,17,TGCGCCAGCAGCCGCGGAACGGGACAGGACTCCTACAATGAGCAGTTCTTC,CASSRGTGQDSYNEQFF
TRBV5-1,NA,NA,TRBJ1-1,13,TGCGCCAGCAGCTTAAGGACAGCCACTGAAGCTTTCTTT,CASSLRTATEAFF
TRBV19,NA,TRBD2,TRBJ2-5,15,TGTGCCAGTAGTACCGGGAGGCAGGGACTAGAGACCCAGTACTTC,CASSTGRQGLETQYF
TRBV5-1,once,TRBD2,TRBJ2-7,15,TGCGCCAGCAGACTGACTAGCGGGAGCCCCTACGAGCAGTACTTC,CASRLTSGSPYEQYF
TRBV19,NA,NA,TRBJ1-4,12,TGTGCCAGTAGGCCGCGGGAGGCGCAACTGTTTTTT,CASRPREAQLFF
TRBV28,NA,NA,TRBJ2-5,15,TGTGCCAGCAGTTTACGACAAGGGGGAGAAGAGACCCAGTACTTC,CASSLRQGGEETQYF
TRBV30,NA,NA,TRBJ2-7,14,TGTGCCTCCTCGTTAACAGCTACCATCTACGAGCAGTACTTC,CASSLTATIYEQYF
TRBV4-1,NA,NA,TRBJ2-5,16,TGCGCCAGCAGCCAAACGAGGTCGCCCCCGGGACTGACCCAGTACTTC,CASSQTRSPPGLTQYF
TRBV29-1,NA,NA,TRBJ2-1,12,TGCAGCGCTGCTCGGCAGGGCAATGAGCAGTTCTTC,CSAARQGNEQFF
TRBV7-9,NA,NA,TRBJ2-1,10,TGTGCCAGCAGCCCCCTGGAGCAGTTCTTC,CASSPLEQFF
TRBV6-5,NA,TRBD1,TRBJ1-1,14,TGTGCCAGCAGCCAAGTCCAGGGGGTCCCTGAAGCTTTCTTT,CASSQVQGVPEAFF
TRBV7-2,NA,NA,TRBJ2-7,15,TGTGCCAGCAGCCTCAGTGTGACGGACTCCTACGAGCAGTACTTC,CASSLSVTDSYEQYF
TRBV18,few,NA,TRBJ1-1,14,TGTGCCAGCTCGTTTACCGGGGGGAACACTGAAGCTTTCTTT,CASSFTGGNTEAFF